Listed here are 11 T cell receptor beta chains from one sample, sequenced in a study of blood T cell repertoires in COVID-19. Only in-frame clones appear in the TCRdb table, and some are missing; sequencing was by immunoSEQ multiplex PCR. This repertoire shows about 240,000 clones, 84% found once; its top ten account for more than 4%. The sample comprised peripheral blood. The receptors here all came from a man over 45 with acute or convalescent COVID-19.

This chain connects TRBV5-1 to TRBJ1-1; 8 bases agree with TRBD1. Trimming at V came to 4 bases and at J to 4 bases, leaving 9 bases not matched to a gene. Germline CDR1 reads SGHRS; CDR2 reads YFSETQ. The CDR3 spans 15 residues. CDR3 nucleotides: TGCGCCAGCAGCAAACAGACAGGGGTTCCCACTGAAGCTTTCTTT. This gives the protein CASSKQTGVPTEAFF.

The chain carries TRBV7-2 and TRBJ2-3; 9 bases align to TRBD2. Germline V lookup: CDR1 SGHTA, CDR2 FQGNSA. The CDR3 spans 18 residues. V lost 1 base and J lost 8; bases outside the gene matches: 16. The DNA for the CDR3 is TGTGCCAGCAGCTTAGTGGTTGCTGGCGGGAGGGCCGGCGGTACGCAGTATTTT. Translation: CASSLVVAGGRAGGTQYF.

This chain connects TRBV4-2 to TRBJ1-5, with D maybe TRBD1 (5 bases). This CDR3 has 17 amino acids. V was shortened by 4 bases and J by 0 bases, with 16 bases between the two germline ends. The germline V gene encodes CDR1 LGHNA and CDR2 YNFKEQ. The CDR3 loop reads CASSPRQRGNSNQPQHF. The CDR3, as DNA: TGTGCCAGCAGCCCTCGACAGCGGGGAAATAGCAATCAGCCCCAGCATTTT.

The chain carries TRBV5-1 and TRBJ2-3; 8 bases fit TRBD1. Germline V gene lookup returns CDR1 SGHRS and CDR2 YFSETQ. The CDR3 spans 15 residues. V was pared by 4 bases and J by 5 bases, with 9 bases of the junction left unmatched. The DNA of the CDR3 is TGCGCCAGCAGCGCGGCGGCAGGGGGCAAAGATACGCAGTATTTT. It codes for CASSAAAGGKDTQYF.

The CDR3 sequence is CATSDPPFHEQYF. CDR3 in DNA: TGTGCCACCAGTGACCCCCCATTCCACGAGCAGTACTTC. V is TRBV24-1 and J is TRBJ2-7; unclear D gene. Germline lookup yields CDR1 KGHDR and CDR2 SFDVKD. V was cut by 4 bases and J by 5 bases, with 11 bases left in between. This CDR3 has 13 residues.

V is TRBV7-3 and J is TRBJ2-1; 7 positions match TRBD1. V trimming: 5 bases; J trimming: 1 base; junction bases outside the gene matches: 5. Looked up from germline, CDR1 is SGHTA and CDR2 is FQGTGA. The CDR3 is made up of 15 amino acids. CDR3 sequence (DNA): TGTGCCAGCAGCCCGTACAGGGGTTCCTACAATGAGCAGTTCTTC. Protein: CASSPYRGSYNEQFF.

The gene calls are TRBV10-1 and TRBJ2-5, with a possible D match to TRBD1 (5 bases). This CDR3 has 11 amino acids. Looked up from germline, CDR1 is WNHNN and CDR2 is SYGVQD (reference sequence). V lost 10 bases, J lost 5 bases, and 11 bases lay in between. CDR3 nucleotide sequence: TGCGCCACCGGACATGGGGAGACCCAGTACTTC. Amino acids: CATGHGETQYF.

J is TRBJ2-7 and V is TRBV6-5, with 7 bases aligning to TRBD1. This CDR3 has 14 residues. J was trimmed by 3 bases and V by 4 bases; bases with no gene match: 6. Per the germline V gene, CDR1 is MNHEY and CDR2 is SVGAGI. The CDR3 here is CASSFRQGHYEQYF. CDR3 nucleotides: TGTGCCAGCAGTTTCCGACAGGGACACTACGAGCAGTACTTC.

This chain links TRBV5-6 with TRBJ2-3; 7 nucleotides match TRBD2. CDR3 size: 14 residues. V shed 4 bases and J 0 bases; nucleotides not matched to a gene: 2. The V gene's germline CDR1 is SGHDT and CDR2 YYEEEE. The CDR3 sequence: CASSDSGSTDTQYF. The CDR3 nucleotides read TGTGCCAGCAGCGATAGCGGGAGCACAGATACGCAGTATTTT.

The chain couples TRBV5-1 to TRBJ2-5; D uncertain. V was trimmed by 3 bases and J by 5 bases, leaving 8 bases between them. Germline V CDR1 and CDR2: SGHRS, YFSETQ. CDR3 length: 12 amino acids. The CDR3 DNA sequence: TGCGCCAGCAGCTCCGGTCGGGAGACCCAGTACTTC. Protein product: CASSSGRETQYF.

The chain recombines TRBV9 with TRBJ2-7; 9 positions agree with TRBD1. CDR1 SGDLS and CDR2 YYNGEE come from the germline V gene. The CDR3 loop spans 14 amino acids. V gave up 4 bases and J gave up 3 bases; unmatched junction bases: 5. The CDR3 spells CASSSGDRVYEQYF. The CDR3, as DNA: TGTGCCAGCAGCTCCGGGGACAGGGTCTACGAGCAGTACTTC.